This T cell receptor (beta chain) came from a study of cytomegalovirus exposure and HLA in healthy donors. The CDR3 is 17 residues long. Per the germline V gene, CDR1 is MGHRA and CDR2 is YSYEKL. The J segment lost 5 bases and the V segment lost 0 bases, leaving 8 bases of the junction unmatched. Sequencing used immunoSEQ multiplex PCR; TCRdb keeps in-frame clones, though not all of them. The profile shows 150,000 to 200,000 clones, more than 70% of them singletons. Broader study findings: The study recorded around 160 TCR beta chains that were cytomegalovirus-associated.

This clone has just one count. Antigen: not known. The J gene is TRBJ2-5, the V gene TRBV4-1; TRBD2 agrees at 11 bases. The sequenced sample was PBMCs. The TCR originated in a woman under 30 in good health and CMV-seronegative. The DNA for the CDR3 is TGCGCCAGCAGCCAAGATCTAGCGGGGGGTTTAAGGGAGACCCAGTACTTC. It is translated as CASSQDLAGGLRETQYF.